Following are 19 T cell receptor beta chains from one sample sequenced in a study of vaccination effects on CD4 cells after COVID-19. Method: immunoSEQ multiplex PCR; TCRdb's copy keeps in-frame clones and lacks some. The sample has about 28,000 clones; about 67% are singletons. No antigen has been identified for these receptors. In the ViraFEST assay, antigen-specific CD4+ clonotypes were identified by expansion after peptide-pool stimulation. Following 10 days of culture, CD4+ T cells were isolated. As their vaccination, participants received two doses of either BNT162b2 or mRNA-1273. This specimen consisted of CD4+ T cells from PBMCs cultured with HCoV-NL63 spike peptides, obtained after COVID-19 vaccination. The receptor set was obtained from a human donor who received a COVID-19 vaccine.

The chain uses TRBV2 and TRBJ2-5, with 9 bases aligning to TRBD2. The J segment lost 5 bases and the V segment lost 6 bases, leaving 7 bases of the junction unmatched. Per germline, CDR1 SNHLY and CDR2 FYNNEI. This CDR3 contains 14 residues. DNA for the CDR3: TGTGCCAGCAGGGGCGGACTAGCGAGGGAGACCCAGTACTTC. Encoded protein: CASRGGLARETQYF.

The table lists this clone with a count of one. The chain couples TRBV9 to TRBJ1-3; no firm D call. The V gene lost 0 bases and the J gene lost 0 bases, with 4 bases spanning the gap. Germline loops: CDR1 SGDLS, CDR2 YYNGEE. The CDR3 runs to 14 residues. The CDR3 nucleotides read TGTGCCAGCAGCGTAGAGAGCTCTGGAAACACCATATATTTT. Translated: CASSVESSGNTIYF.

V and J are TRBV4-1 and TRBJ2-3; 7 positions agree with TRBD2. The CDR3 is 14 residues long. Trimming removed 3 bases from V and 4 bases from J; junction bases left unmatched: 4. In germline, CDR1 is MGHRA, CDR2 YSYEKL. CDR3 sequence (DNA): TGCGCCAGCAGCCAGACGGGGAGGGCAGATACGCAGTATTTT. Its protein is CASSQTGRADTQYF.

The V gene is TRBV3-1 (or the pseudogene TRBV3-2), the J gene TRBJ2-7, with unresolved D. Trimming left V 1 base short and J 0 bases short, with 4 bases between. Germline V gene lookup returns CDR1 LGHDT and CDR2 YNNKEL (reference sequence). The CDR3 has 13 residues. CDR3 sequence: CASSQALSYEQYF. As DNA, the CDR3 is TGTGCCAGCAGCCAAGCCCTCTCCTACGAGCAGTACTTC.

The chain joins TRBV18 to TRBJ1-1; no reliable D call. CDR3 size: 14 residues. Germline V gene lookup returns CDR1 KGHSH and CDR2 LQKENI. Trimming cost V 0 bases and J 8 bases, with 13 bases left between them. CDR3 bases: TGTGCCAGCTCACCACCGGGAGTCCCCGTCGAAGCTTTCTTT. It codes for CASSPPGVPVEAFF. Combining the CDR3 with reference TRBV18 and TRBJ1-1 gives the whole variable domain NAGVMQNPRHLVRRRGQEARLRCSPMKGHSHVYWYRQLPEEGLKFMVYLQKENIIDESGMPKERFSAEFPKEGPSILRIQQVVRGDSAAYFCASSPPGVPVEAFFGQGTRLTVV.

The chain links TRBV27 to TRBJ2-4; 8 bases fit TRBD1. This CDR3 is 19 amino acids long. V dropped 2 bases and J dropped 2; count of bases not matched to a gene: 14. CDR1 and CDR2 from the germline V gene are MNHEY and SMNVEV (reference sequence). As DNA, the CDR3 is TGTGCCAGCAGTTTAAAGGCCCCTGGACAGGGCTTTCCCAAAAACATTCAGTACTTC. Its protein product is CASSLKAPGQGFPKNIQYF.

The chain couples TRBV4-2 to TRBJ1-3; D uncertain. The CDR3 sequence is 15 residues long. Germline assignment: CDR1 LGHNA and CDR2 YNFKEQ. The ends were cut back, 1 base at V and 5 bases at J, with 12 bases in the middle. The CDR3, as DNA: TGTGCCAGCAGCCAAGGGCATAATTTTAGAAACACCATATATTTT. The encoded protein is CASSQGHNFRNTIYF.

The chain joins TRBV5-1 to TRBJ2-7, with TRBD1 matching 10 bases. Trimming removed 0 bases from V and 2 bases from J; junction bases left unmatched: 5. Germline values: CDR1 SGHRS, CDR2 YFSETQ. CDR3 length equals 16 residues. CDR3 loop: CASSLVRDRGPYEQYF. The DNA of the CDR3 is TGCGCCAGCAGCTTGGTTCGGGACAGGGGTCCCTACGAGCAGTACTTC.

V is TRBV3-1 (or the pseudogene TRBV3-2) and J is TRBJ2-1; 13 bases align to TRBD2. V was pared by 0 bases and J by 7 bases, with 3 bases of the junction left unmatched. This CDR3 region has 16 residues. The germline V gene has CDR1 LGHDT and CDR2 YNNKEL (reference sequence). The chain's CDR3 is CASSQEGLAGMNEQFF. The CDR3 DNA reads TGTGCCAGCAGCCAAGAGGGACTAGCGGGGATGAATGAGCAGTTCTTC.

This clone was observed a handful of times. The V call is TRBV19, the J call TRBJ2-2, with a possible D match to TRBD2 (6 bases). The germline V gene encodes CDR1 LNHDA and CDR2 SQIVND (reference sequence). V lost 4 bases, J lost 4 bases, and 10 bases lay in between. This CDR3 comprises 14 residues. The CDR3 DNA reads TGTGCCAGTAGTAGTGAACTAGCCACCGGGGAGCTGTTTTTT. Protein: CASSSELATGELFF.

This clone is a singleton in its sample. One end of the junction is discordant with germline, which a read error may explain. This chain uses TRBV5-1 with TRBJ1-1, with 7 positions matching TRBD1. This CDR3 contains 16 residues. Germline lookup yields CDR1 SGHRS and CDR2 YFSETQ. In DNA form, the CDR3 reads TGCGCCAGCAGCACAGACTCGACAGGGAGGAACGCTGAAGCTTTCTTT. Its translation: CASSTDSTGRNAEAFF.

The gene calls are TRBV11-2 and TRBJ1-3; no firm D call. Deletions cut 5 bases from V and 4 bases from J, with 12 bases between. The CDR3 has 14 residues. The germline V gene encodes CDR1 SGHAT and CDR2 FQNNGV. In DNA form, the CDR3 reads TGTGCCAGCAGCGATCTTAGTCTCGGAAACACCATATATTTT. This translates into CASSDLSLGNTIYF.

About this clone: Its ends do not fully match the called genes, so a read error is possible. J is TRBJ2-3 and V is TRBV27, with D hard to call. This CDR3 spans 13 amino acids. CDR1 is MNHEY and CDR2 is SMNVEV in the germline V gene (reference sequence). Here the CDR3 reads CASSLAWNTHLYF. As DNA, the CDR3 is TGTGCCAGCAGTTTAGCTTGGAACACCCACTTGTACTTT.

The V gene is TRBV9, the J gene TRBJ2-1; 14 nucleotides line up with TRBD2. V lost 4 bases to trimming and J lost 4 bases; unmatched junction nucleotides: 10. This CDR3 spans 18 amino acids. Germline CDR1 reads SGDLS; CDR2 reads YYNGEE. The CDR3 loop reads CASSHSTGTSGGYNEQFF. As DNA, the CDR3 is TGTGCCAGCAGCCACTCCACCGGGACTAGCGGGGGTTACAATGAGCAGTTCTTC. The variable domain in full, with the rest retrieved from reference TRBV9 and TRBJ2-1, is DSGVTQTPKHLITATGQRVTLRCSPRSGDLSVYWYQQSLDQGLQFLIQYYNGEERAKGNILERFSAQQFPDLHSELNLSSLELGDSALYFCASSHSTGTSGGYNEQFFGPGTRLTVL.

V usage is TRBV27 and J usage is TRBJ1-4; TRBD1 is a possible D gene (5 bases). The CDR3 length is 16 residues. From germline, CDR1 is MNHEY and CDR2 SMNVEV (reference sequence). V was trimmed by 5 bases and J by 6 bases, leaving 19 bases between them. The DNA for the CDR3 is TGTGCCAGCAGTCACCGCTCCAAGGGGTGGGATGAAAAACTGTTTTTT. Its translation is CASSHRSKGWDEKLFF.

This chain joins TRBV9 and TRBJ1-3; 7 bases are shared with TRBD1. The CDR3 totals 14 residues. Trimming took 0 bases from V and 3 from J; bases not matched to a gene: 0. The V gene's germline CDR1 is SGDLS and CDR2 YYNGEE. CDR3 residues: CASSVDRGGNTIYF. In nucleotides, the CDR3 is TGTGCCAGCAGCGTAGACAGGGGTGGAAACACCATATATTTT.

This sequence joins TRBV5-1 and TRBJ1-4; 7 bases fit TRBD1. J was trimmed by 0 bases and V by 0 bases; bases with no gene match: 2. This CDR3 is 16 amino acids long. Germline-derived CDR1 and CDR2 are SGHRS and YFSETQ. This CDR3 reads CASSLGQGATNEKLFF. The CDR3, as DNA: TGCGCCAGCAGCTTGGGGCAGGGGGCAACTAATGAAAAACTGTTTTTT. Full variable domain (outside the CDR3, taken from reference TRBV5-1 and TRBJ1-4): KAGVTQTPRYLIKTRGQQVTLSCSPISGHRSVSWYQQTPGQGLQFLFEYFSETQRNKGNFPGRFSGRQFSNSRSEMNVSTLELGDSALYLCASSLGQGATNEKLFFGSGTQLSVL.

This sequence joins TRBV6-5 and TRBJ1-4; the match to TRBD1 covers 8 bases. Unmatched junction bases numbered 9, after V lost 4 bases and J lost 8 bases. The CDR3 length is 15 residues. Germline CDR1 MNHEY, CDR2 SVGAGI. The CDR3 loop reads CASSFQGAKGEKLFF. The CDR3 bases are TGTGCCAGCAGTTTCCAGGGGGCGAAGGGAGAAAAACTGTTTTTT.

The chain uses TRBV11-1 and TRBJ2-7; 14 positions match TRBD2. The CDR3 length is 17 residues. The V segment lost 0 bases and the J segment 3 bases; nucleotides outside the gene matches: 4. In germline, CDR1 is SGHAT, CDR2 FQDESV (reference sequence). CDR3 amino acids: CASSLAWTSGRNYEQYF. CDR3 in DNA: TGTGCCAGCAGCTTAGCGTGGACTAGCGGGAGGAACTACGAGCAGTACTTC.